Detailed here is one T cell receptor (beta chain). Sequenced by immunoSEQ multiplex PCR; TCRdb stores in-frame clones only, minus some. Found here are roughly 460,000 clones, roughly nine tenths of them singletons; the top ten hold roughly 1.7%. The treatment is: 15 to 20 received Ad26.COV2.S at low or high dose, single or two shots; several received placebo; per-sample allocation not given. It was on day 63 after the first vaccine or placebo injection that samples were taken. Adults aged 18-55 years in Boston included the donor. The data belong to a study of Ad26.COV2.S vaccination and SARS-CoV-2 variants. The CDR3 covers 11 residues. Trimming removed 4 bases at V and 4 bases at J, with 3 bases between. Germline V gene lookup returns CDR1 SGDLS and CDR2 YYNGEE.

The source was peripheral blood, collected in a trial of Ad26.COV2.S vaccine versus placebo. This receptor was obtained from a person aged 18-60 years who received the Ad26.COV2.S COVID-19 vaccine or a placebo. The chain uses TRBV9 and TRBJ1-3; no clear D gene. The CDR3 loop is CASSRGNTIYF. The CDR3 DNA reads TGTGCCAGCAGCCGGGGAAACACCATATATTTT.